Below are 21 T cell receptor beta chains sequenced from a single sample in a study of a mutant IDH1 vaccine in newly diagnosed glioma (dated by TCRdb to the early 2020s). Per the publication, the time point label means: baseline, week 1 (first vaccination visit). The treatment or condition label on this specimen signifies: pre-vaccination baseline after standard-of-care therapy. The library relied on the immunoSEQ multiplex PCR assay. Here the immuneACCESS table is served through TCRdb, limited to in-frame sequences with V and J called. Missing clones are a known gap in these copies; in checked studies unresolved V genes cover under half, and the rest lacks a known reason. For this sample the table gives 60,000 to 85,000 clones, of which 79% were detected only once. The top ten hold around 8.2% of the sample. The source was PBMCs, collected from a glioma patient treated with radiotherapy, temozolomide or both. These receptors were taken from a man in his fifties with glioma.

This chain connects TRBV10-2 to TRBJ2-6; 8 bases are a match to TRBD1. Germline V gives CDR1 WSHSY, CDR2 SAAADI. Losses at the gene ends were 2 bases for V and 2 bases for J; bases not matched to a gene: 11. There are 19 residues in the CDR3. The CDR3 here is CASSERWGQAFAGANVLTF. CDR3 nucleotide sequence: TGCGCCAGCAGTGAGCGGTGGGGACAGGCTTTCGCTGGGGCCAACGTCCTGACTTTC.

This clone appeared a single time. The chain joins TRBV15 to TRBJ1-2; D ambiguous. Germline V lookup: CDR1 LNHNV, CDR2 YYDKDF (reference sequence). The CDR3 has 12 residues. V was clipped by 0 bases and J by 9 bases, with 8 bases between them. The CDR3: CATSRDRESYTF. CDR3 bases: TGTGCCACCAGCAGAGATAGGGAGAGCTACACCTTC.

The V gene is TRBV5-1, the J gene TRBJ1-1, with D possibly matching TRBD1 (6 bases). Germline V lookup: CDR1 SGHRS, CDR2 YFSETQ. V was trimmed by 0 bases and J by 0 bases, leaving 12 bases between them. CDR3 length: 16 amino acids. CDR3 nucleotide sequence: TGCGCCAGCAGCTTGGCAGGGGCGGGTATGAACACTGAAGCTTTCTTT. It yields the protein CASSLAGAGMNTEAFF.

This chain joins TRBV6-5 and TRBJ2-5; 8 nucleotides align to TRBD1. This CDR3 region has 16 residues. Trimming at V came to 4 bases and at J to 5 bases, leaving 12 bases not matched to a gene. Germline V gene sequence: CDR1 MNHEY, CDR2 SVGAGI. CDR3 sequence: CASSWGTGLGGETQYF. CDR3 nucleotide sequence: TGTGCCAGCAGTTGGGGGACAGGCCTGGGTGGGGAGACCCAGTACTTC.

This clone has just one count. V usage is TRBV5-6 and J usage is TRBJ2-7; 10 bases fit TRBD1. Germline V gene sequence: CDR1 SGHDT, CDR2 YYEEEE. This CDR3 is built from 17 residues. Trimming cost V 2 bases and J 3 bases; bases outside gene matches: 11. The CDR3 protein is CASSFRAGTGDIYEQYF. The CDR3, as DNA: TGTGCCAGCAGCTTTAGGGCCGGGACAGGGGATATCTACGAGCAGTACTTC. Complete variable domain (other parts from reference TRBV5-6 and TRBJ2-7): DAGVTQSPTHLIKTRGQQVTLRCSPKSGHDTVSWYQQALGQGPQFIFQYYEEEERQRGNFPDRFSGHQFPNYSSELNVNALLLGDSALYLCASSFRAGTGDIYEQYFGPGTRLTVT.

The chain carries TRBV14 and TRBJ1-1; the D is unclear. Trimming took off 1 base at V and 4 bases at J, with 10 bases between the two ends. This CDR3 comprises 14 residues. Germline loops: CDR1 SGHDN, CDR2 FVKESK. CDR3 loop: CASSQGSWSTEAFF. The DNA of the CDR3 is TGTGCCAGCAGCCAAGGGTCGTGGAGCACTGAAGCTTTCTTT.

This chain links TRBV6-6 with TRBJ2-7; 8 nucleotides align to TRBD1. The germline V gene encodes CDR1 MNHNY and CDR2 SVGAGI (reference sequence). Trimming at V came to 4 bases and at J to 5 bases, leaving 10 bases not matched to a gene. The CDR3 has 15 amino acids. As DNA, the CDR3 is TGTGCCAGCAGTTGGGAGCGTCAGGGGGCCCACGAGCAGTACTTC. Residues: CASSWERQGAHEQYF.

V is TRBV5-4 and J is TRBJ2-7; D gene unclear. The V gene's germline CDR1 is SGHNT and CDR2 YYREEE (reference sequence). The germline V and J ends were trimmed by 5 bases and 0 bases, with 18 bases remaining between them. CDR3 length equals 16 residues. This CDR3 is CASRSESWGSSYEQYF. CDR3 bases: TGTGCCAGCAGATCCGAATCGTGGGGTAGCTCCTACGAGCAGTACTTC.

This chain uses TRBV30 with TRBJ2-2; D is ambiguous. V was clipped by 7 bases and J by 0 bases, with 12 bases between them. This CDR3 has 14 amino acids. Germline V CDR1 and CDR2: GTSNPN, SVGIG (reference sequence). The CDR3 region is CAFRWTANTGELFF. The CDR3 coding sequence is TGTGCCTTCCGCTGGACGGCGAACACCGGGGAGCTGTTTTTT.

CDR3 protein: CASSLGQWGVREQYF. The CDR3 nucleotides are TGTGCCAGCAGCCTTGGACAGTGGGGGGTGAGGGAGCAGTACTTC. The rearrangement joins TRBV11-2 to TRBJ2-7; D may match TRBD1 or TRBD2 (6 bases each). Germline V gives CDR1 SGHAT, CDR2 FQNNGV. The CDR3 covers 15 residues. V lost 5 bases and J 7 bases, leaving 21 bases between the germline ends.

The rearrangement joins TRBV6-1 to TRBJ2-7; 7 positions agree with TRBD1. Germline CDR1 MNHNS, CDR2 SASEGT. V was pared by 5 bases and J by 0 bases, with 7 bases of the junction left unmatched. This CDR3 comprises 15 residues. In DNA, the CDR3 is TGTGCCAGCAGTCAACTGGGACAGAGCTCCTACGAGCAGTACTTC. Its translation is CASSQLGQSSYEQYF.

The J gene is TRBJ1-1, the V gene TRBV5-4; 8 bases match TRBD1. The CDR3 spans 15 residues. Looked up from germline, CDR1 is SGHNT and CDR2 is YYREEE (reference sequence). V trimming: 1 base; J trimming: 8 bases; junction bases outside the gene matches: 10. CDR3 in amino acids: CASSLPGQGHKEAFF. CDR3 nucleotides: TGTGCCAGCAGCTTGCCCGGACAGGGACATAAAGAAGCTTTCTTT.

The CDR3 region is CASSTPYEQYF. The CDR3 DNA reads as TGTGCCAGCTCAACACCCTACGAGCAGTACTTC. The chain combines TRBV19 with TRBJ2-7; D unclear. Trimming cost V 9 bases and J 2 bases, with 8 bases left between them. Germline CDR1 LNHDA, CDR2 SQIVND (reference sequence). This CDR3 spans 11 amino acids. Drawing the rest from reference TRBV19 and TRBJ2-7, the complete variable domain is DGGITQSPKYLFRKEGQNVTLSCEQNLNHDAMYWYRQDPGQGLRLIYYSQIVNDFQKGDIAEGYSVSREKKESFPLTVTSAQKNPTAFYLCASSTPYEQYFGPGTRLTVT.

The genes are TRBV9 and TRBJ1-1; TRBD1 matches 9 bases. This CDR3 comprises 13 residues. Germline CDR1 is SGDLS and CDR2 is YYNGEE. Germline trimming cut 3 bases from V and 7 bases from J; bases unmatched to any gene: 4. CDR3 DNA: TGTGCCAGCAGCGACAGGGGGCGGGGTGAAGCTTTCTTT. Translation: CASSDRGRGEAFF.

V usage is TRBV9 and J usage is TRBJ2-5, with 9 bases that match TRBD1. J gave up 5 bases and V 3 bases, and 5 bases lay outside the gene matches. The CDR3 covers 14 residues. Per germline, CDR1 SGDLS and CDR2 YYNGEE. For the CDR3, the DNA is TGTGCCAGCAGCGCGGGACAGGGACTCGAGACCCAGTACTTC. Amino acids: CASSAGQGLETQYF. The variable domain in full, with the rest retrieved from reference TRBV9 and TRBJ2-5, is DSGVTQTPKHLITATGQRVTLRCSPRSGDLSVYWYQQSLDQGLQFLIQYYNGEERAKGNILERFSAQQFPDLHSELNLSSLELGDSALYFCASSAGQGLETQYFGPGTRLLVL.

The CDR3, as DNA: TGTGCCAGCAGTACCGGTAGAAGGGGTTACGAGCAGTACTTC. Translation gives CASSTGRRGYEQYF. The chain has TRBV27 and TRBJ2-7; perhaps TRBD1 as D (5 bases). From germline, CDR1 is MNHEY and CDR2 SMNVEV (reference sequence). The CDR3 runs to 14 residues. V gave up 5 bases and J gave up 4 bases, with 15 bases separating them.

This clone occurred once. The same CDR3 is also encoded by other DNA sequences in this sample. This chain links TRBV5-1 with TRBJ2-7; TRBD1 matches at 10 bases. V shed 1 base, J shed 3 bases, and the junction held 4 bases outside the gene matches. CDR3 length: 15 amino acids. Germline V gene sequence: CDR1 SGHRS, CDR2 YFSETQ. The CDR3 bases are TGCGCCAGCAGCTTGTCGGGACAGGGGTACTACGAGCAGTACTTC. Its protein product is CASSLSGQGYYEQYF.

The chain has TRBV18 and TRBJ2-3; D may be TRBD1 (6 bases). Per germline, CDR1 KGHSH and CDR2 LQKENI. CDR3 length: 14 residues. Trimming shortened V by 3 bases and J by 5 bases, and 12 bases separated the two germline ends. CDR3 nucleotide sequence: TGTGCCAGCTCACCTGGGGGCGGGCAAGATACGCAGTATTTT. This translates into CASSPGGGQDTQYF.

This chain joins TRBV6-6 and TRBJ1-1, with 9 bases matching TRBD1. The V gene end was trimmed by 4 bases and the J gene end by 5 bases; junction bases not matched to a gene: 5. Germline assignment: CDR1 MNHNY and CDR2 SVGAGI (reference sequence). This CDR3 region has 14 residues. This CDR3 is CASSSSTGGTEAFF. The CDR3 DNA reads TGTGCCAGCAGTTCCTCGACAGGGGGGACTGAAGCTTTCTTT.

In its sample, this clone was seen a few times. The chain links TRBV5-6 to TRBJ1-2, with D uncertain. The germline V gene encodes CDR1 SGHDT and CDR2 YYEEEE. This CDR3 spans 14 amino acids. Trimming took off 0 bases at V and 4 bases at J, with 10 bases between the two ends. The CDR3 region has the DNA TGTGCCAGCAGCTTGGAGGTGGGTGGCTATGGCTACACCTTC. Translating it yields CASSLEVGGYGYTF.

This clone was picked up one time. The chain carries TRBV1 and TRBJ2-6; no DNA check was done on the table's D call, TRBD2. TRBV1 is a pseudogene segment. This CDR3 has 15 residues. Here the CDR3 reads CTSRGGSPGANVLTF. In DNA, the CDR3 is TGCACCAGCAGGGGGGGGAGTCCCGGGGCCAACGTCCTGACTTTC.